Listed below are T cell receptor beta chains from one sample, sequenced in a study of memory CD4+ T cells and cytomegalovirus serostatus. The data were produced by immunoSEQ multiplex PCR, yet TCRdb's version contains in-frame clones alone and is incomplete. This sample has some 50,000 clones, with 70% to 75% found just once. Sequencing was performed on memory CD4+ T cells from blood. Every receptor here comes from an adult in good health and CMV-seropositive. Both conserved end residues are part of each CDR3. The D gene is left open where the match is weak. Not every row has a clone size; where given, it reads once, few, many or a size class.

DNA	CDR3	size	V	J	D
TGTGCCAGCAGCTTAGGGGGGAGGAGCTCCTACGAGCAGTACTTC	CASSLGGRSSYEQYF	-	TRBV7-2	TRBJ2-7	-
TGTGCCAGCAGCCTAACCGGGACAGGGCTAGAAGGTGGCTACACCTTC	CASSLTGTGLEGGYTF	-	TRBV5-4	TRBJ1-2	TRBD1
TGTGCCAGCAGTGCACTGTTTACAGGGGGCGCCGGCTACACCTTC	CASSALFTGGAGYTF	-	TRBV2	TRBJ1-2	TRBD1
TGTGCCAGCAGCGCCCGGAGACTAGCGGGGGGTCCTAGCACAGATACGCAGTATTTT	CASSARRLAGGPSTDTQYF	-	TRBV9	TRBJ2-3	TRBD2
TGCGCCAGCAGCCCAACCAGGGGAGTAGACACTGAAGCTTTCTTT	CASSPTRGVDTEAFF	once	TRBV5-1	TRBJ1-1	-
TGTGCCAGCAGCTTAGCCCGGGACACCGGGGAGCTGTTTTTT	CASSLARDTGELFF	-	TRBV7-2	TRBJ2-2	-
TGTGCCACCAGCAGAGATTTGGGCAATCAGCCCCAGCATTTT	CATSRDLGNQPQHF	-	TRBV15	TRBJ1-5	-
TGCGCCAGCAGCCAAGATCGTTTACGAAACACTGAAGCTTTCTTT	CASSQDRLRNTEAFF	-	TRBV4-3	TRBJ1-1	-
TGTGCCAGCAGCCCGGACAGGGCGAATGGCTACACCTTC	CASSPDRANGYTF	few	TRBV2	TRBJ1-2	TRBD1
TGTGCCAGCAGCCGGACAGGGCCCTACGAGCAGTACTTC	CASSRTGPYEQYF	few	TRBV11-2	TRBJ2-7	TRBD1
TGCGCCAGCACCCGAGGTCCCGGGGGCGGCTACGAGCAGTACTTC	CASTRGPGGGYEQYF	-	TRBV4-1	TRBJ2-7	-
TGTGCCAGCAGCCCCCGGGTTGAGGGTTCACCCCTCCACTTT	CASSPRVEGSPLHF	-	TRBV7-2	TRBJ1-6	-
TGTGCCAGCAGCCAAGATCGGGAGGGGGCAAGGGAAAAACTGTTTTTT	CASSQDREGAREKLFF	few	TRBV4-2	TRBJ1-4	TRBD1
TGCGCCAGCAGCTTGGAGGGGACCGGGGAGCTGTTTTTT	CASSLEGTGELFF	-	TRBV5-1	TRBJ2-2	-
TGTGCCAGCAGCGGTAGCGGGGTTAGCACAGATACGCAGTATTTT	CASSGSGVSTDTQYF	-	TRBV7-2	TRBJ2-3	TRBD2
TGTGCCAGCAGTTTCTCGCTTCCAGGACAGGGCTACACTGAAGCTTTCTTT	CASSFSLPGQGYTEAFF	-	TRBV27	TRBJ1-1	TRBD1
TGCGCCAGCAGCTCCCAGGGGCCGAGCTCCTATAATTCACCCCTCCACTTT	CASSSQGPSSYNSPLHF	-	TRBV5-1	TRBJ1-6	-
TGTGCCAGCAGTGAAACAGCGGGACAGAGTAATTCACCCCTCCACTTT	CASSETAGQSNSPLHF	-	TRBV2	TRBJ1-6	TRBD1
TGCAGTGCAACCGGGACGGAAGAAGCTTTCTTT	CSATGTEEAFF	-	TRBV20-1	TRBJ1-1	-
TGCGCCAGCAGCCTTGTCCGGACCGACTACGAGCAGTACTTC	CASSLVRTDYEQYF	-	TRBV5-1	TRBJ2-7	-
TGTGCCAGCAGCCATACAAGATTCGGGAGCAGCCGATACTCCTACGAGCAGTACTTC	CASSHTRFGSSRYSYEQYF	-	TRBV11-2	TRBJ2-7	-
TGTGCCAGCAGCCTCGCCGGGACAGGGATTACTTTCACTGAAGCTTTCTTT	CASSLAGTGITFTEAFF	-	TRBV5-8	TRBJ1-1	TRBD1
TGTGCCAGCAGTTTAAGCGGACAGGAGTCAATGCAGTATGGCTACACCTTC	CASSLSGQESMQYGYTF	-	TRBV28	TRBJ1-2	TRBD1
TGTGCCAGCATTAAAACAGGGGGCACTGAAGCTTTCTTT	CASIKTGGTEAFF	-	TRBV6-5	TRBJ1-1	TRBD1
TGTGCCAGCAGCTCAGACAGGGGGCGTCCATCCCGGTACTTC	CASSSDRGRPSRYF	few	TRBV7-9	TRBJ2-5	TRBD1
TGTGCCAGCAGCTTAGGCCTAGGGACAGAGAACACTGAAGCTTTCTTT	CASSLGLGTENTEAFF	-	TRBV11-2	TRBJ1-1	TRBD1
TGTGCCAGCAGCTTGGGGGTGGGGAGCTCCTACAATGAGCAGTTCTTC	CASSLGVGSSYNEQFF	-	TRBV5-6	TRBJ2-1	-
TGCGCCAGCTCGGGGGGGGCATTAGATACGCAGTATTTT	CASSGGALDTQYF	once	TRBV4-1	TRBJ2-3	TRBD2
TGTGCCAGCAGCTTTCGGGGATCCTATAATTCACCCCTCCACTTT	CASSFRGSYNSPLHF	-	TRBV7-9	TRBJ1-6	-
TGTGCCAGCACCCTTTGGGCCGCGGCTGGGGCCAACGTCCTGACTTTC	CASTLWAAAGANVLTF	-	TRBV7-9	TRBJ2-6	-
TGTGCCAGCTCACCTTCTAGCGGGGGGGTGTACAATGAGCAGTTCTTC	CASSPSSGGVYNEQFF	once	TRBV18	TRBJ2-1	TRBD2
TGTGCCAGCAGCCGGACCCCTGGGAATTCACCCCTCCACTTT	CASSRTPGNSPLHF	-	TRBV5-8	TRBJ1-6	-
TGTGCCAGCAGTGAACGGCCGATTAGTACCTACGAGCAGTACTTC	CASSERPISTYEQYF	-	TRBV2	TRBJ2-7	-
TGCGCCAGCAGCTTGGGAAACGAGGGAGAGACCCAGTACTTC	CASSLGNEGETQYF	-	TRBV5-1	TRBJ2-5	-
TGTGCCAGCAGCCCAGGAGACTCCCGCGGGTACTATGGCTACACCTTC	CASSPGDSRGYYGYTF	-	TRBV11-2	TRBJ1-2	-
TGCGCCAGCAGCCAAAACAGGGGGCGGGATGAAAAACTGTTTTTT	CASSQNRGRDEKLFF	-	TRBV4-3	TRBJ1-4	TRBD1
TGTGCCAGCAGCCAGGGCAGGGACTATGGCTACACCTTC	CASSQGRDYGYTF	-	TRBV4-2	TRBJ1-2	-
TGCGCCACCGGGGACAGGGAGTTTGAGCAGTTCTTC	CATGDREFEQFF	few	TRBV5-1	TRBJ2-1	TRBD1
TGCGCCAGCAGCCAAGGGACCTTCTATAATTCACCCCTCCACTTT	CASSQGTFYNSPLHF	-	TRBV4-1	TRBJ1-6	-
TGTGCCAGCAGTCCCGGACGGTTACAAGAGACCCAGTACTTC	CASSPGRLQETQYF	-	TRBV28	TRBJ2-5	-
TGTGCCAGCAGCTTGGCTTTCGGGAATCGTGGCTACACCTTC	CASSLAFGNRGYTF	-	TRBV5-6	TRBJ1-2	-
TGCAGCGTTACTTATAGCGGGGCTAAACTACTTTACGAGCAGTACTTC	CSVTYSGAKLLYEQYF	once	TRBV29-1	TRBJ2-7	TRBD2
TGTGCCAGCTCGTCCGTAGCGGGGGATGGTGAGCAGTTCTTC	CASSSVAGDGEQFF	-	TRBV5-4	TRBJ2-1	TRBD2
TGTGCCAGCTCACCAGGTACAGGGACCTCCCTCTACGAGCAGTACTTC	CASSPGTGTSLYEQYF	-	TRBV18	TRBJ2-7	-
TGTGCCAGCAGTCTAACGGATCGGGCAGATACGCAGTATTTT	CASSLTDRADTQYF	once	TRBV6-1	TRBJ2-3	-
TGTGCCAGCAGCTCCCGACAGGGTTGGAACACTGAAGCTTTCTTT	CASSSRQGWNTEAFF	-	TRBV9	TRBJ1-1	TRBD1
TGCAGCGTGATGACACAACTCACCGGGGAGCTGTTTTTT	CSVMTQLTGELFF	-	TRBV29-1	TRBJ2-2	-
TGTGCCAGCAGCCAAGAATTCGGGCGGGGGACTCAAGAGACCCAGTACTTC	CASSQEFGRGTQETQYF	few	TRBV4-2	TRBJ2-5	TRBD2
TGTGCCATCAGTGAGGACAGGCTGGATACGCAGTATTTT	CAISEDRLDTQYF	once	TRBV10-3	TRBJ2-3	-
TGCGCCAGCAGGGGAAGCGGGGGGGCTGGTGAGACCCAGTACTTC	CASRGSGGAGETQYF	-	TRBV10-2	TRBJ2-5	TRBD2
TGTGCCATCAGTGGATCGGGACTAGCGGTGGACACCGGGGAGCTGTTTTTT	CAISGSGLAVDTGELFF	few	TRBV10-3	TRBJ2-2	TRBD2
TGTGCCAGCAGCTCGGGGACCTATGGCTACACCTTC	CASSSGTYGYTF	medium-sized	TRBV13	TRBJ1-2	-
TGTGCCAGCAGGGCCGGGAATAACTATGGCTACACCTTC	CASRAGNNYGYTF	-	TRBV11-2	TRBJ1-2	-
TGTGCCAGCTCCAGATCAGGGATTGACACTGAAGCTTTCTTT	CASSRSGIDTEAFF	few	TRBV18	TRBJ1-1	-
TGCGCCAGCAGCTTAGGGACAGCCGTTAATTCACCCCTCCACTTT	CASSLGTAVNSPLHF	-	TRBV5-1	TRBJ1-6	TRBD1
TGTGCCAGCAGCTTAGACAGGGGGCTCCAGCCCCAGCATTTT	CASSLDRGLQPQHF	-	TRBV7-2	TRBJ1-5	TRBD1